This T cell receptor beta chain appears in the sequencing data of a study of T cells in women clearing cervical HPV infection (dated by TCRdb to the late 2010s). Notes on the research overall: Cases were some 26 women with histologically confirmed HPV16-related CIN3 or worse, including a couple of invasive cancers. Controls were around 23 women whose single incident HPV16 infection cleared within 12 months without precancer or cancer developing. As quality controls, five blinded duplicates were added to each group, bringing the total to approximately 60 samples made up of roughly 50 participants and some ten replicates. Cases and controls were matched on age within five years and on year of sample collection. Blood from cases was drawn at the visit where the lesion was first identified, while blood from controls was drawn once the infection was no longer detected. Since only a few of the women had HLA typing available, the possibility that HLA type was acting as a confounder could not be ruled out. Among cases, blood sampling came a median of roughly 140 days after lesion detection, with an interquartile range of about 80 to 220 days. Cases had a median age of almost 35 years and controls had a median age of around 40, with no significant differences in baseline characteristics. The parent cohort enrolled roughly 9,400 women aged 18 or older in Guanacaste, Costa Rica, in 1993 to 1994 and followed the women for six to eight years. Nested within Costa Rica's Guanacaste HPV Natural History Study, an exploratory proof-of-principle case-control study compared TCR repertoires across cervical HPV16 outcomes.

Note on this clone: What this receptor recognizes is not known. The CDR3 goes on 3 residues after the read ends, and that part is filled in from the germline J gene.

Every participant had a single incident cervical HPV16 infection, and women with prevalent HPV16 infections were excluded. Cervical HPV DNA was detected by MY09/MY11 PCR, and genotyping was performed by dot-blot hybridization. Fifteen mL of heparinized blood was centrifuged, after which the buffy coat was aliquoted, frozen at -30 degrees C, and then stored at -80 degrees C. QIAGEN kits were used to extract genomic DNA from the buffy coat specimens. Based on the germline V gene, the CDR1 and CDR2 sequences are SGHDN and FVKESK. V is pared back by 1 base and J by 5 bases, with 12 bases lying between the germline termini. CDR3 length: 14 amino acids, cysteine to phenylalanine. The CDR3 was read in part: 33 bases, with the frame set at base 1. The immunoSEQ assay used multiplex PCR to amplify TCR beta CDR3 regions from an average of around 1,200 ng of genomic DNA per sample. To correct primer bias, the assay used a complete synthetic TCR repertoire to set an amplification baseline. The amplicons were sequenced on the Illumina platform. The published analysis was carried out like this. Sequence errors were corrected by clustering with frequency ratios and a modified nearest-neighbor algorithm, and the sequences were then analyzed in the immunoSEQ Analyzer using IMGT gene definitions. TCR richness and evenness were averaged over 20 rarefaction repeats at each rarefaction depth, excluding samples with fewer sequences than the depth. Relative abundances of V, D and J genes were compared between groups using Wilcoxon rank sum tests, with FDR correction applied. In the blinded duplicates, the intraclass correlation was around 96% for TCR richness and averaged around 78% across 66 gene segments. The table comes from immuneACCESS by way of TCRdb, which keeps in-frame sequences with V and J called. Part of the clones is missing from these tables; in studies checked, under half for an unresolved V gene and the rest for unknown reasons. Clonal size and the V and J genes are those of that table, whereas D and trimming came from the DNA. For this sample, the table gives 45,000 to 55,000 clones. The top ten clones comprise under 2% of the sample.

The research as a whole found: By combining richness with V gene abundances, random forest classifiers separated cases from controls with an estimated AUC of about 0.86. Lower TRBV6-7 relative abundance was observed in cases than in controls (approximately 0.1% versus 0.16%; Bonferroni P = 0.0008). TCR repertoire richness was significantly higher in CIN3+ cases than in controls across sequencing depths, while evenness did not differ. The cross-sectional design could not show whether the associations came before the infection or were a result of it, and neither effector/memory subsets nor HPV-specific T cells were isolated. Because the number of T cells per sample was unknown, the richness differences could reflect varying T-cell content rather than repertoire biology.

The clonotype originates from a woman between 18 and 70 years old with a cervical HPV16 infection that either progressed to CIN3+ or cleared (not recorded which). Material: blood buffy coat. The chain was built from TRBV14 and TRBJ2-7; too little of a D gene remains to name it. CDR3 bases read: TGTGCCAGCAGCCAAGGTCAGTTCACCAACGAG. It translates to CASSQGQFTNE. The entire CDR3 protein reads CASSQGQFTNEQYF.